Included here is one T cell receptor beta chain sequence, with context. No cognate antigen has been identified for it. No base qualities exist here, and no much larger clone lies one base off it. These data come from a study (dated by TCRdb to the mid-2010s). As for the study more broadly: Whether tumor-infiltrating Tregs in breast cancer are recruited from blood Tregs or converted in situ from other CD4+ T cell subsets was tested.

Study-wide findings and limitations: Tumor-infiltrating Treg TCR alpha and beta sequences overlapped most with tumor naive CD4+ T cells, then with blood naive CD4+ T cells. The larger-cohort validation was restricted to a single TCR beta V-J rearrangement rather than whole repertoires. The TCR gene usage of tumor memory CD4+ T cells clustered together with blood and lymph node memory CD4+ cells and with lymph node naive CD4+ cells.

Cells that were CD4+CD25+CD127-/low were isolated as Tregs. Tregs, naive and memory CD4+ T cells from tumor, blood and ipsilateral draining lymph nodes of five breast cancer patients underwent full-length TCR alpha and beta sequencing. Tumor tissue and lymph nodes from ipsilateral axillary dissection were perfused with PBS, minced and digested with collagenase I and hyaluronidase. FACS confirmed that the sorted cell populations were more than 90% pure. Full-length TCR variable regions were amplified by 5' RACE PCR using constant-region reverse primers, and then by semi-nested PCR using Nested Universal Primer A. Using the ReliaPrep RNA Cell Miniprep System, total RNA was extracted, and the SMARTer RACE 5'/3' Kit was then used to reverse transcribe the RNA into 5'RACE-ready cDNA. Multiplex adaptors were used to barcode the full-length TCR alpha and beta libraries, which were then sequenced on an Illumina MiSeq. In the authors' own workflow: For each of nine subset-tissue groups, sequencing data from the five patients were pooled, and the groups were compared by unsupervised clustering of TCR gene usage. The Morisita-Horn index, with shared sequences weighted by their contribution to each repertoire, was used to calculate repertoire similarity. TCRdb applied fastp at Q25 and MiXCR to the public reads, then kept only in-frame beta chains. Records with the same CDR3 protein are collapsed into one entry carrying the most frequent genes and DNA. Here the V and J calls rest on TCRdb's processing, not on the authors' analysis. The sample table records roughly 60,000 distinct CDR3 sequences; approximately 26% of these occur just once. 2% to 2.5% of the sample is held by the ten biggest clonotypes.

This clonotype was obtained from a female donor with breast cancer. The sample was tumor-infiltrating Tregs sorted from the breast tumor.

The CDR3 region reads CASSRPKIGSYEQYF. The DNA sequence is as follows: TGTGCCAGCAGCCGTCCCAAGATAGGCTCCTACGAGCAGTACTTC. The chain joins TRBV7-2 to TRBJ2-7, with the identity of the D gene unclear. CDR1 is given as SGHTA and CDR2 as FQGNSA, both from the germline V gene. The junction shows trimming of 5 bases on V and 0 bases on J, plus 14 bases between the germline ends. There are 15 amino acids in the CDR3, from cysteine to phenylalanine inclusive. This entry keeps only the CDR3 DNA: 45 bases, framed from base 1.